The sequence of this T cell receptor beta chain was determined in a study of shared clonotypes between healthy human individuals. Looking at the study overall: In total, the donors were a couple of women and three men aged 18 to 49.

V gave up 5 bases and J gave up 0 bases, with 11 bases separating them. The germline V gene has CDR1 MDHEN and CDR2 SYDVKM. The length of the CDR3 is 14 residues. Notes on this clone: The target antigen is unknown.

Study-wide findings and caveats: Sequencing depth was a factor that was expected to affect clonotype sharing among donors.

Genomic DNA of every subset was divided equally among multiple immunoSEQ plates. Produced via immunoSEQ multiplex PCR; TCRdb's table is partial and in-frame only. The table records millions of clones, roughly 95% of them present only once. The specimen was naive CD4+ T cells sorted from blood. Subset defined: CD45RA+ positively selected. The chain recombines TRBV28 with TRBJ2-7; no clear D gene. The TCR sequence derives from a man between 18 and 35 years old in good health. DNA of the CDR3: TGTGCCAGCAGTCCGTCTATTGGCTCCTACGAGCAGTACTTC. This codes for CASSPSIGSYEQYF.